This T cell receptor gamma chain is from a study of Vδ1+ human thymocytes. General study findings and limits: Despite high sort purity, about 20% of thymic T cell receptor delta sequences were Vdelta2. Bulk data may be misread because of unexpected Vdelta2 sequences. Highly polyclonal TRG and TRD repertoires with Gaussian CDR3 length distributions appeared in thymus.

Germline CDR1 and CDR2: EGSNGY and YDSYNSKV. The CDR3 sequence is 13 residues long. Extracted RNA was reverse transcribed into cDNA. Pooled V-gene forward primers with one constant-region reverse primer generated the CDR3 amplicons by multiplex PCR. TCRdb used CATT to re-call clones from the multiplex PCR reads. The repertoire holds 25,000 to 35,000 gamma-chain clones, with roughly 20% as singletons. Alphabeta T cells were depleted, then CD3+ Vdelta1+ Vdelta2- thymocytes were FACS-sorted. Sorted Vdelta1+ thymocytes were roughly 96% to 99.6% pure. Comment on this clone: Antigen specificity is unknown. A read error is the likely source, as a far larger clone sits one nucleotide away. The same CDR3 can be traced to other DNA sequences in this sample.

The chain joins TRGV2 to TRGJ1 or TRGJ2. Source material: Vdelta1+ gamma-delta thymocytes from the thymus. Specified subset: FACS-sorted CD3+ TCRalphabeta- TCRVdelta1+ TCRVdelta2- thymocytes. The source is a boy in the first two years of life who had congenital heart surgery. The CDR3 sequence is CATWDGNYYKKLF. Written as DNA, the CDR3 is TGTGCTACCTGGGACGGGAATTATTATAAGAAACTCTTT.